What follows are 7 T cell receptor beta chains derived from one specimen sequenced in a study of post-analysis software for immune sequencing data. Study-wide points: Relative to controls, patients had about five TRBV segments at higher frequency, with TRBV5-6, TRBV5-1 and TRBV20-1 among these.

Researchers reported that TCR beta cDNA libraries carried unique molecular identifiers. TCRdb redid the calling of the PCR reads with MiXCR, one entry per CDR3 protein. The profile covers hundreds of thousands of distinct CDR3 sequences, with about 57% appearing a single time and 4.6% taken by the ten largest. These receptors lack a known antigen. The sequenced sample consisted of blood. Receptors originate from a girl aged 10-17 years with multiple sclerosis.

This chain connects TRBV27 to TRBJ2-5, with D maybe TRBD1 (6 bases). V lost 0 bases, J lost 2 bases, and 10 bases lay in between. The V gene's germline CDR1 is MNHEY and CDR2 SMNVEV (reference sequence). This CDR3 is 15 amino acids long. CDR3 DNA: TGTGCCAGCAGTTTATCCTCGGACAGACAAGAGACCCAGTACTTC. This encodes CASSLSSDRQETQYF.

There are a few counts of this clonotype. The gene calls are TRBV6-4 and TRBJ1-4, with D perhaps matching TRBD1 (6 bases). V lost 1 base, J lost 4 bases, and 13 bases lay in between. Per the germline V gene, CDR1 is MRHNA and CDR2 is SNTAGT. CDR3 size: 16 residues. CDR3 DNA sequence: TGTGCCAGCAGTGACTGTACAGGGTTCTTTAATGAAAAACTGTTTTTT. Translation gives CASSDCTGFFNEKLFF.

This clonotype was observed a few times. This chain links TRBV10-3 with TRBJ1-2, with D perhaps TRBD1 (6 bases). The CDR3 totals 17 residues. V gave up 2 bases and J gave up 2 bases, with 18 bases separating them. CDR1 is ENHRY, CDR2 SYGVKD, per germline. The CDR3 DNA is TGTGCCATCAGTGAGACCCAGACAGGCACGACGAACTATGGCTACACCTTC. Encoded protein: CAISETQTGTTNYGYTF.

This sequence joins TRBV20-1 and TRBJ2-7; D is possibly TRBD2 (7 bases). CDR1 and CDR2 (germline): DFQATT, SNEGSKA (reference sequence). This CDR3 comprises 15 residues. The V end lost 0 bases, the J end lost 2 bases, and 14 bases lay between the germline ends. Here the CDR3 DNA reads TGCAGTGCTAGAGATCGTCGCGGGGGCCCCTACGAGCAGTACTTC. Translation: CSARDRRGGPYEQYF.

The chain recombines TRBV10-3 with TRBJ2-1; D is unclear. Trimming removed 5 bases from V and 5 bases from J, with 7 bases in between. The CDR3 totals 12 residues. The germline CDR1 and CDR2 sequences are ENHRY and SYGVKD. The CDR3 is CAISSGDNEQFF. CDR3 DNA: TGTGCCATCAGTTCTGGAGACAATGAGCAGTTCTTC.

A few counts support this clonotype. This chain joins TRBV27 and TRBJ2-5; D unresolved. The germline CDR1 and CDR2 sequences are MNHEY and SMNVEV (reference sequence). V shed 3 bases and J shed 4 bases, with 9 bases lying between them. The CDR3 is made up of 13 amino acids. CDR3 nucleotides: TGTGCCAGCAGTTTCGGGTTGGGAGAGACCCAGTACTTC. It codes for CASSFGLGETQYF.

The V gene is TRBV20-1, the J gene TRBJ2-1, with 10 bases matching TRBD2. Germline lookup yields CDR1 DFQATT and CDR2 SNEGSKA (reference sequence). The CDR3 spans 14 residues. J gave up 4 bases and V 6 bases, and 6 bases lay outside the gene matches. CDR3 in amino acids: CSAQSGRGYNEQFF. The CDR3 coding sequence is TGCAGTGCACAAAGCGGGAGGGGTTACAATGAGCAGTTCTTC.